The 17 T cell receptor beta chains given below trace back to one sample, sequenced in a study of T cell responses to AZD1222 COVID-19 vaccine. Produced via immunoSEQ multiplex PCR; TCRdb's table is partial and in-frame only. The repertoire holds roughly 140,000 clones, 88% seen once, with about 3.4% in the top ten. This material consisted of peripheral blood, taken on day 0 of MenACWY control vaccination. Every receptor here comes from an adult in good health.

The rearrangement joins TRBV4-2 to TRBJ2-7; no firm D call. V shed 1 base and J shed 5 bases, with 12 bases lying between them. In germline, CDR1 is LGHNA, CDR2 YNFKEQ. This CDR3 region has 14 residues. The CDR3 bases are TGTGCCAGCAGCCAAGCATTAACCAACGACGAGCAGTACTTC. Its protein product is CASSQALTNDEQYF.

The chain has TRBV29-1 and TRBJ1-1, with D unclear. CDR3 length: 11 residues. Germline loops: CDR1 SQVTM, CDR2 ANQGSEA. CDR3 bases: TGCAGTGCGGCCAGTGGCACTGAAGCTTTCTTT. Translated: CSAASGTEAFF.

The J gene is TRBJ2-7, the V gene TRBV27, with 7 bases that match TRBD1. The CDR3 loop spans 14 amino acids. Germline CDR1 reads MNHEY; CDR2 reads SMNVEV (reference sequence). With 6 bases clipped from V and 3 bases from J, the junction kept 8 bases outside the gene matches. CDR3: CASSPGAGGYEQYF. The CDR3 region has the DNA TGTGCCAGCAGCCCTGGGGCAGGGGGCTACGAGCAGTACTTC.

The chain is built from TRBV19 and TRBJ2-1; 7 bases are shared with TRBD1. Germline V lookup: CDR1 LNHDA, CDR2 SQIVND (reference sequence). The CDR3 has 15 amino acids. Trimming removed 6 bases from V and 6 bases from J; junction bases left unmatched: 11. The CDR3: CASRGLGGASNEQFF. The CDR3 DNA follows: TGTGCCAGTAGGGGGTTAGGGGGCGCGTCCAATGAGCAGTTCTTC.

In its sample, this clone was seen once. V is TRBV21-1 and J is TRBJ1-2. TRBV21-1 is termed a pseudogene. The CDR3 consists of 14 residues. DNA for the CDR3: TGTGCCAGCAGCAGGACCATAAGCGACTATGGCTACACCTTC. Its protein product is CASSRTISDYGYTF.

The genes are TRBV15 and TRBJ1-6, with D possibly being TRBD1 (6 bases). There are 15 residues in the CDR3. Germline assignment: CDR1 LNHNV and CDR2 YYDKDF (reference sequence). The V end was cut by 3 bases, the J end by 7 bases, with 13 bases between. The CDR3 bases are TGTGCCACCAGCAGCACCGGGACAATAAATTCACCCCTCCACTTT. It codes for CATSSTGTINSPLHF.

Here the CDR3 reads CASSPDLGRADQPQHF. The CDR3 bases are TGTGCCAGCTCACCTGACTTGGGACGGGCTGATCAGCCCCAGCATTTT. The chain is built from TRBV18 and TRBJ1-5, with TRBD1 as a possible D gene (5 bases). CDR3 length: 16 residues. Germline V gene sequence: CDR1 KGHSH, CDR2 LQKENI. Deletions cut 3 bases from V and 5 bases from J, with 17 bases between.

The genes are TRBV15 and TRBJ1-2, with 10 bases identical to TRBD1. The junction had 10 bases not matched to a gene; V was cut back by 3 bases and J by 3 bases. The germline gives CDR1 LNHNV, CDR2 YYDKDF (reference sequence). The CDR3 totals 17 residues. CDR3 DNA: TGTGCCACCAGCAGCCGGACAGGGGGGTCCCTAGACTATGGCTACACCTTC. Its translation: CATSSRTGGSLDYGYTF. The entire variable domain, with the rest obtained from reference TRBV15 and TRBJ1-2, is as follows: DAMVIQNPRYQVTQFGKPVTLSCSQTLNHNVMYWYQQKSSQAPKLLFHYYDKDFNNEADTPDNFQSRRPNTSFCFLDIRSPGLGDTAMYLCATSSRTGGSLDYGYTFGSGTRLTVV.

This rearrangement joins TRBV2 to TRBJ1-1; D uncertain. The ends were cut back, 4 bases at V and 8 bases at J, with 11 bases in the middle. This CDR3 has 12 residues. Germline values: CDR1 SNHLY, CDR2 FYNNEI. The CDR3 sequence is CASSGQPGEAFF. CDR3 nucleotide sequence: TGTGCCAGCAGTGGACAACCGGGAGAAGCTTTCTTT. Supplemented by reference TRBV2 and TRBJ1-1, the full variable domain reads EPEVTQTPSHQVTQMGQEVILRCVPISNHLYFYWYRQILGQKVEFLVSFYNNEISEKSEIFDDQFSVERPDGSNFTLKIRSTKLEDSAMYFCASSGQPGEAFFGQGTRLTVV.

The CDR3 sequence: CASSQVYGSNNEQYF. For the CDR3, the DNA is TGCGCCAGCAGCCAAGTATATGGGAGTAACAACGAGCAGTACTTC. The genes are TRBV4-1 and TRBJ2-7; perhaps TRBD2 as D (5 bases). Per germline, CDR1 MGHRA and CDR2 YSYEKL. V was pared by 1 base and J by 5 bases, with 15 bases between. This CDR3 has 15 amino acids.

This clone was seen once. The chain carries TRBV2 and TRBJ2-1, with D possibly TRBD1 on 5 matching bases. The ends were cut back, 8 bases at V and 5 bases at J, with 13 bases in the middle. The CDR3 has 13 amino acids. Germline values: CDR1 SNHLY, CDR2 FYNNEI. CDR3 sequence reads: CASEGQANNEQFF. CDR3 nucleotide sequence: TGTGCCAGCGAAGGACAAGCCAACAATGAGCAGTTCTTC.

The CDR3 reads CSVEDIVADTQYF. The CDR3 nucleotides are TGCAGCGTTGAAGATATCGTCGCAGATACGCAGTATTTT. V gene TRBV29-1 combines with J gene TRBJ2-3, with D unclear. Germline V gene sequence: CDR1 SQVTM, CDR2 ANQGSEA. The CDR3 covers 13 residues. Trimming removed 0 bases from V and 4 bases from J, with 8 bases in between.

This chain joins TRBV7-9 and TRBJ1-4; D not resolved. V lost 2 bases, J lost 2 bases, and 3 bases lay in between. Germline V gene sequence: CDR1 SEHNR, CDR2 FQNEAQ (reference sequence). The CDR3 has 13 amino acids. CDR3 sequence: CASSLTTNEKLFF. The CDR3 nucleotides read TGTGCCAGCAGCTTAACCACTAATGAAAAACTGTTTTTT. Drawing the rest from reference TRBV7-9 and TRBJ1-4, the complete variable domain is DTGVSQNPRHKITKRGQNVTFRCDPISEHNRLYWYRQTLGQGPEFLTYFQNEAQLEKSRLLSDRFSAERPKGSFSTLEIQRTEQGDSAMYLCASSLTTNEKLFFGSGTQLSVL.

This clone was found once. The rearrangement links TRBV5-1 to TRBJ2-2; 8 positions match TRBD2. V shed 4 bases, J shed 4 bases, and the junction held 6 bases outside the gene matches. This CDR3 is 15 amino acids long. Per germline, CDR1 SGHRS and CDR2 YFSETQ. In nucleotides, the CDR3 is TGCGCCAGCAGCGGGAGCGGGGGCCCCACCGGGGAGCTGTTTTTT. Encoded protein: CASSGSGGPTGELFF.

The chain employs TRBV2 and TRBJ1-2, with unresolved D. Looked up from germline, CDR1 is SNHLY and CDR2 is FYNNEI. The CDR3 is 13 amino acids. V lost 0 bases, J lost 13 bases, and 15 bases lay in between. In DNA form, the CDR3 reads TGTGCCAGCAGTGAAGCGCTTCAAACAGCCTTCACCTTC. Translated: CASSEALQTAFTF.

CDR3 DNA sequence: TGCGCCAGCAGCTGGGGCAACCCCTCCTACAATGAGCAGTTCTTC. Residues: CASSWGNPSYNEQFF. The chain is built from TRBV5-1 and TRBJ2-1; possibly TRBD1 for D (5 bases). V shed 3 bases and J shed 0 bases, with 10 bases lying between them. CDR3 length: 15 amino acids. CDR1 and CDR2 (germline): SGHRS, YFSETQ. Full variable domain (remainder filled in from reference TRBV5-1 and TRBJ2-1): KAGVTQTPRYLIKTRGQQVTLSCSPISGHRSVSWYQQTPGQGLQFLFEYFSETQRNKGNFPGRFSGRQFSNSRSEMNVSTLELGDSALYLCASSWGNPSYNEQFFGPGTRLTVL.

The chain joins TRBV7-6 to TRBJ1-4, with TRBD1 as a possible D gene (5 bases). Germline values: CDR1 SGHVS, CDR2 FNYEAQ. V was pared by 2 bases and J by 8 bases, with 12 bases between. The CDR3 loop spans 14 amino acids. The CDR3, as DNA: TGTGCCAGCAGCTTAAGGGTGGGGGGAGAAAAACTGTTTTTT. Translated: CASSLRVGGEKLFF.